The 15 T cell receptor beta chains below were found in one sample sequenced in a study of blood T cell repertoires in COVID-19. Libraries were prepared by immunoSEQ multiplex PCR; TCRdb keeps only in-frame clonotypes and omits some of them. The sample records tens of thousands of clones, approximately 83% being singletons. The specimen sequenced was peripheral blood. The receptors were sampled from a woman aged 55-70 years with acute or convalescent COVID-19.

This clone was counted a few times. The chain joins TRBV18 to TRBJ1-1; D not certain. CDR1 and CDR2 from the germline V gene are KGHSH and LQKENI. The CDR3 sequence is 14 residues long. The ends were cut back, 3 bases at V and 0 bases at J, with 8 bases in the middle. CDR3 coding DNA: TGTGCCAGCTCACCGGCGGGCATGAACACTGAAGCTTTCTTT. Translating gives CASSPAGMNTEAFF.

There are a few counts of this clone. In nucleotides, the CDR3 is TGCGCCAGCAGCTTGGCAGGGGTTACCGGTTCACCCCTCCACTTT. Translating it yields CASSLAGVTGSPLHF. V and J are TRBV5-1 and TRBJ1-6; possible D gene TRBD1, 6 bases. CDR1 is SGHRS and CDR2 is YFSETQ in the germline V gene. This CDR3 contains 15 residues. Trimming stripped 0 bases from V and 9 bases from J, with 13 bases between.

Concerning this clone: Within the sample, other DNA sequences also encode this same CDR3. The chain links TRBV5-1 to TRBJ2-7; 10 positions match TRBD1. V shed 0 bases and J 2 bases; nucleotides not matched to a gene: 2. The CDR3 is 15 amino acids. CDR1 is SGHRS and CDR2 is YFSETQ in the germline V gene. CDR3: CASSLGGTGAYEQYF. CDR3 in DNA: TGCGCCAGCAGCTTGGGTGGGACAGGGGCCTACGAGCAGTACTTC.

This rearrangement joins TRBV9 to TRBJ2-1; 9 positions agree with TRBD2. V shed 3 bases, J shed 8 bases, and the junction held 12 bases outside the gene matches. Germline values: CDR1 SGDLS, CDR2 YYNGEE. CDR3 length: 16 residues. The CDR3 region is CASSARGLAPVDEQFF. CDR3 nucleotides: TGTGCCAGCAGCGCACGGGGACTAGCTCCAGTCGATGAGCAGTTCTTC.

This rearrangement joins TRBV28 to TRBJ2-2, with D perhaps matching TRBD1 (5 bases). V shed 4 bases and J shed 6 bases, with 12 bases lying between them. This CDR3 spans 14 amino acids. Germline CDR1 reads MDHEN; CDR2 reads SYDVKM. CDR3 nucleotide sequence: TGTGCCAGCAGTTCAAACAGGCCACCCGGGGAGCTGTTTTTT. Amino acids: CASSSNRPPGELFF.

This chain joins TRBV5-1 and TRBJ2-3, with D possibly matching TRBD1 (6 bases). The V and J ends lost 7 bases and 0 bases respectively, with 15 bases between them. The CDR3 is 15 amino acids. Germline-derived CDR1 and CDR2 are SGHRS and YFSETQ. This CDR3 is CASGPRGASTDTQYF. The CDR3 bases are TGCGCCAGCGGACCCAGGGGCGCTAGCACAGATACGCAGTATTTT.

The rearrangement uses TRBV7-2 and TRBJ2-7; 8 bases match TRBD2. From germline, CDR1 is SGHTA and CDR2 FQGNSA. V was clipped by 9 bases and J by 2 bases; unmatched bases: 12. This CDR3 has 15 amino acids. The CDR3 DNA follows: TGTGCCAGTTCTACCGGGGGGGCATCCCCCTACGAGCAGTACTTC. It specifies CASSTGGASPYEQYF.

CDR3 DNA sequence: TGTGCCAGCAGCCCATCGATCGGACAGGGGGGCAATCAGCCCCAGCATTTT. Translated: CASSPSIGQGGNQPQHF. The rearrangement joins TRBV3-1 (or the pseudogene TRBV3-2) to TRBJ1-5, with 10 nucleotides matching TRBD1. V was pared by 4 bases and J by 2 bases, with 8 bases of the junction left unmatched. The germline V gene encodes CDR1 LGHDT and CDR2 YNNKEL (reference sequence). The CDR3 has 17 amino acids.

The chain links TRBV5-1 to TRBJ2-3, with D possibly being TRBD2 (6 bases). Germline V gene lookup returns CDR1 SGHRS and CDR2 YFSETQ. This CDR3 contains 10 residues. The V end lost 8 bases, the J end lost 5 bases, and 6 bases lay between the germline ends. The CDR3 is CARREDTQYF. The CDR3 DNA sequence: TGCGCCAGGCGGGAAGATACGCAGTATTTT.

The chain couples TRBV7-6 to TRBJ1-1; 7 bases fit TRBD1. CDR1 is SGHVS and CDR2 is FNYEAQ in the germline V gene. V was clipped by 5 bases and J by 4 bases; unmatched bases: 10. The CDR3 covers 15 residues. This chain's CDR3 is CASSTNRGGGTEAFF. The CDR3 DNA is TGTGCCAGCAGCACTAACAGGGGAGGAGGCACTGAAGCTTTCTTT.

The DNA of the CDR3 is TGTGCCAGCCATAAAGACAGGGCAAATGGCTACACCTTC. This codes for CASHKDRANGYTF. The rearrangement uses TRBV19 and TRBJ1-2; 7 positions match TRBD1. CDR3 length: 13 amino acids. V lost 9 bases and J lost 6; bases outside the gene matches: 10. Germline V gives CDR1 LNHDA, CDR2 SQIVND (reference sequence).

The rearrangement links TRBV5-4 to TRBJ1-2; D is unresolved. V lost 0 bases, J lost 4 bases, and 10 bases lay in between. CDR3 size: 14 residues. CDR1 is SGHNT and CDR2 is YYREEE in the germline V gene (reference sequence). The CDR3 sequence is CASSLGGEIYGYTF. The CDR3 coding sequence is TGTGCCAGCAGCTTGGGGGGAGAGATCTATGGCTACACCTTC.

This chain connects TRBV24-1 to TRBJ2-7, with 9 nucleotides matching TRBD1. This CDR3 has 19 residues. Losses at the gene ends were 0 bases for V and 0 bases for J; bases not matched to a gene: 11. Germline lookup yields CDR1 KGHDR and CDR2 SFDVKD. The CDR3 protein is CATSDLQIGQGTGSYEQYF. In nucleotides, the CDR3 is TGTGCCACCAGTGATTTGCAAATCGGACAGGGGACGGGCTCCTACGAGCAGTACTTC.

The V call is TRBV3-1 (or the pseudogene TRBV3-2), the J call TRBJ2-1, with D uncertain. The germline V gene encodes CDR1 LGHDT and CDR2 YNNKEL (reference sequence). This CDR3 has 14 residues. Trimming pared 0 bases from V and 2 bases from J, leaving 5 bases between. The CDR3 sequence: CASSQDLAYNEQFF. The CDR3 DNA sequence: TGTGCCAGCAGCCAAGATTTAGCCTACAATGAGCAGTTCTTC.

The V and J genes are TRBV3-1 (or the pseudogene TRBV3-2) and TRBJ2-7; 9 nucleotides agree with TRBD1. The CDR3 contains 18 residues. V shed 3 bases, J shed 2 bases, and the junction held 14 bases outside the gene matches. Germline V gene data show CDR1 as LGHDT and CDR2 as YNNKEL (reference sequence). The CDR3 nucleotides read TGTGCCAGCAGCCAGGATAACCGGGACAGGGCCCTTCCCTACGAGCAGTACTTC. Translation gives CASSQDNRDRALPYEQYF.